This T cell receptor beta chain originates from a study of shared clonotypes between healthy human individuals. The study's findings and limits: Researchers sampled blood only, noting tissue repertoires likely differ. Shared clonotypes: 4.5% to 5% naive CD4, approximately 3.4% naive CD8, roughly 2.4% memory CD4, approximately 0.4% memory CD8.

Splitting of each subset's genomic DNA was done evenly across several immunoSEQ plates. Clones were read by immunoSEQ multiplex PCR, and TCRdb kept only the in-frame ones, dropping some. The sample lists some 790,000 clones, over 60% seen once, with about 1.8% in the top ten. A note on this clone: The antigen remains unidentified.

What was sequenced was memory CD4+ T cells sorted from blood. Noted subset: CD45RA-negative fraction. This TCR was recovered from a woman younger than 45 in good health.

The CDR3: CASSVKLAGVGYNEQFF. CDR3 nucleotides: TGTGCCAGCAGCGTCAAACTAGCGGGAGTCGGGTACAATGAGCAGTTCTTC. The rearrangement uses TRBV9 and TRBJ2-1, with 11 bases identical to TRBD2. This CDR3 region has 17 residues. V was pared by 2 bases and J by 4 bases, with 8 bases of the junction left unmatched. CDR1 is SGDLS, CDR2 YYNGEE, per germline.